The entry below gives a single T cell receptor beta chain sequence along with its context. The antigen is undetermined. Unmatched junction bases numbered 5, after V lost 5 bases and J lost 5 bases. This CDR3 has 14 residues. Germline CDR1 and CDR2: KGHSH and LQKENI. The data were taken from a study of cytomegalovirus exposure and HLA in healthy donors. Points from the study as a whole: Available immune exposure information covered CMV serostatus only. Compared with the roughly 700-donor mean, an Asian-associated ancestry cluster reportedly had fewer N-insertions, according to a later analysis. HLA restriction was apparent for most CMV-associated TCR beta chains in a later analysis.

The PCR ran on 60 Vbeta and 13 Jbeta primers. Only in-frame clones appear in the TCRdb table, and some are missing; sequencing was by immunoSEQ multiplex PCR. The repertoire table contains under 150,000 clones. The chain uses TRBV18 and TRBJ1-5; 8 positions agree with TRBD1. Sample: PBMCs. The receptor was isolated from an older woman in good health and CMV-seronegative. The CDR3 coding sequence is TGTGCCAGCTCATCGACAGGGGATTATCAGCCCCAGCATTTT. This encodes CASSSTGDYQPQHF.